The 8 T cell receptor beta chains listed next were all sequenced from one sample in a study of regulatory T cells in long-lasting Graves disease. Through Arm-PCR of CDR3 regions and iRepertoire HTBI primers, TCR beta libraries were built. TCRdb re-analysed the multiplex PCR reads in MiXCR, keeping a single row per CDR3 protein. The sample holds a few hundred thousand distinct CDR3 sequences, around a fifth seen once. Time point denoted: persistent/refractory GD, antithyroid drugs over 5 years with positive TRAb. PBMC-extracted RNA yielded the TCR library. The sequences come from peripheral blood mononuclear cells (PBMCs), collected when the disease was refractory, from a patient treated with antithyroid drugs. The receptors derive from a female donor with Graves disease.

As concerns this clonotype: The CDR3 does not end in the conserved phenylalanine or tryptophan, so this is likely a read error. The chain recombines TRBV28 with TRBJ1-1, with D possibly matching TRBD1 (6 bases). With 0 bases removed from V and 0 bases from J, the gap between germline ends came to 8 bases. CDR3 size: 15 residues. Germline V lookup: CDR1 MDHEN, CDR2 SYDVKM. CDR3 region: CASSLWGALNTEAFS. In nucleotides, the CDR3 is TGTGCCAGCAGTTTATGGGGGGCTCTGAACACTGAAGCTTTCTCT.

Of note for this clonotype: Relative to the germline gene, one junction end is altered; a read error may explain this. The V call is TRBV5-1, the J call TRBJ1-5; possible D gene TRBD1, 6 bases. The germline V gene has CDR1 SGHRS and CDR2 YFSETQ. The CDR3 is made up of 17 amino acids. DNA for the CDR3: TGCGCCAGCAGCTTGGACAGGGATGTACGGAGCAATCAGCCCCGGCATTTT. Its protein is CASSLDRDVRSNQPRHF.

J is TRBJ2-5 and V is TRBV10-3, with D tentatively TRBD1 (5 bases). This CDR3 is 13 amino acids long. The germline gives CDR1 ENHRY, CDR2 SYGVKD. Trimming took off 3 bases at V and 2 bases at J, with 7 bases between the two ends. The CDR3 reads CAISEDSQETQYF. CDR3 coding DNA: TGTGCCATCAGTGAAGACAGTCAAGAGACCCAGTACTTC.

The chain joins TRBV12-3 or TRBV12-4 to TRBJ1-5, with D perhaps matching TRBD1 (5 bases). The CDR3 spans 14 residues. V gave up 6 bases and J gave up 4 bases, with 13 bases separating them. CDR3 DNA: TGTGCCAGCAGCCCGCCGGGGCAAAATCAGCCCCAGCATTTT. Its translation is CASSPPGQNQPQHF.

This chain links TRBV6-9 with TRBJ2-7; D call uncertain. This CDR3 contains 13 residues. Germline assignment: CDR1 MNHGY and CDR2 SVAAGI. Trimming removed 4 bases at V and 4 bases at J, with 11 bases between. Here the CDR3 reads CASSSHPVYEQYF. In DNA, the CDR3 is TGTGCCAGCAGTTCCCACCCCGTATACGAGCAGTACTTC.

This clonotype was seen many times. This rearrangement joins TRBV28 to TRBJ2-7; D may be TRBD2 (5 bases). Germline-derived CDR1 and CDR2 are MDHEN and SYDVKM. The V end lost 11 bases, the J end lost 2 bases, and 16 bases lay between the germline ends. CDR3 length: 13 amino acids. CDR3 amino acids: CASREELTYEQYF. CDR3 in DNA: TGTGCCTCCCGGGAAGAACTAACCTACGAGCAGTACTTC.

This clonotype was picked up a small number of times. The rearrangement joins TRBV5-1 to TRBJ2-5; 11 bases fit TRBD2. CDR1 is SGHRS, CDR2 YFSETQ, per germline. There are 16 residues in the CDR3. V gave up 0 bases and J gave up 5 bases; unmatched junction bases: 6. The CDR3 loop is CASSLEAASGRETQYF. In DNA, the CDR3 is TGCGCCAGCAGCTTGGAGGCCGCTAGCGGGAGGGAGACCCAGTACTTC.

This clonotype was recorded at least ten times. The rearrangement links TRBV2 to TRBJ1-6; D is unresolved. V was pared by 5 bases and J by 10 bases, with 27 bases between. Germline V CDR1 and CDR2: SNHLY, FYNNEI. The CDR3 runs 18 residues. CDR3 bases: TGTGCCAGCAGTCCAGACCTCTCCTTGGGAGGCGGTCGATCACCCCTCCACTTT. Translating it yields CASSPDLSLGGGRSPLHF.